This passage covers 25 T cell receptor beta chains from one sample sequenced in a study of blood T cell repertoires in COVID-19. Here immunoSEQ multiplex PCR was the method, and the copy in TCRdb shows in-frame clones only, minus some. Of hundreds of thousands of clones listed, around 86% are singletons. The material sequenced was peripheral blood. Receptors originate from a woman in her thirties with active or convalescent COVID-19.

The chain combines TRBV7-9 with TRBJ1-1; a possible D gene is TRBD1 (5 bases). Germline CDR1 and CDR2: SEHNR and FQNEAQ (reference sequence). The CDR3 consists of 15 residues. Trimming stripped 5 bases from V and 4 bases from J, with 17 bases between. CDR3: CASSPRGGIGTEAFF. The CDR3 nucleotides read TGTGCCAGCAGCCCCCGGGGGGGGATAGGCACTGAAGCTTTCTTT.

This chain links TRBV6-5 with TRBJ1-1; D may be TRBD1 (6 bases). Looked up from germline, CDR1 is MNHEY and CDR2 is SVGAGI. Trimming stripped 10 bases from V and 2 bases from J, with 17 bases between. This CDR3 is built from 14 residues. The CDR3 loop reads CATTGRGGNTEAFF. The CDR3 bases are TGTGCCACCACAGGAAGGGGGGGAAACACTGAAGCTTTCTTT.

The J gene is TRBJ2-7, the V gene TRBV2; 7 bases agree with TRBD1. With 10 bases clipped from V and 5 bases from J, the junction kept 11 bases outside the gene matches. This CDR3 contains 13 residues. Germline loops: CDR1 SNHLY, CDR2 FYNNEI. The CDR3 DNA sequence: TGTGCCACTACCCCCAGGGGGTTCGACGAGCAGTACTTC. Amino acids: CATTPRGFDEQYF.

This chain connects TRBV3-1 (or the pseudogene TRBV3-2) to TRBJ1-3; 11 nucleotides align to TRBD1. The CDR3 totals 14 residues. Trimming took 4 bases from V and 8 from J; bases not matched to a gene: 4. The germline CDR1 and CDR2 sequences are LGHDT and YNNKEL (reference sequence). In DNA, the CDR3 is TGTGCCAGCAGCCCACCGGGACAGGGGGACACCATATATTTT. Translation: CASSPPGQGDTIYF.

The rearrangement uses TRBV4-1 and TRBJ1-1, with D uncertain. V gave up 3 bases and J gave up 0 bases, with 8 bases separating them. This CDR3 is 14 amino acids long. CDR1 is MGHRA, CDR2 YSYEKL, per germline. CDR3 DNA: TGCGCCAGCAGCCAGGGCAGGTTGAACACTGAAGCTTTCTTT. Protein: CASSQGRLNTEAFF.

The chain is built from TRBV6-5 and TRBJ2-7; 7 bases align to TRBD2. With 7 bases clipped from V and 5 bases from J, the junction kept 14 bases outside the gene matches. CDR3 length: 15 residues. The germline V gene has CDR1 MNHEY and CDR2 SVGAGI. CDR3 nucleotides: TGTGCCAGCATTACTAAAAGTGGGGGGGGACACGAGCAGTACTTC. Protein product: CASITKSGGGHEQYF.

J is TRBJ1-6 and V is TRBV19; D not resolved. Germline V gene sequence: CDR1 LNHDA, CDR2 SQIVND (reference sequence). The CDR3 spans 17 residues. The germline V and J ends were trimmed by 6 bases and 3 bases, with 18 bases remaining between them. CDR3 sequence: CASRTGSPLFYNSPLHF. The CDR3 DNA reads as TGTGCCAGTAGGACCGGGTCGCCACTTTTCTATAATTCACCCCTCCACTTT.

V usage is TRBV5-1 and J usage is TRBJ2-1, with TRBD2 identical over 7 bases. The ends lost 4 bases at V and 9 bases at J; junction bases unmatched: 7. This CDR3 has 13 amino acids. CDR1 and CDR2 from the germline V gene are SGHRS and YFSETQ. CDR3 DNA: TGCGCCAGCAGCCTCCGGGAGGACGGTGAGCAGTTCTTC. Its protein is CASSLREDGEQFF.

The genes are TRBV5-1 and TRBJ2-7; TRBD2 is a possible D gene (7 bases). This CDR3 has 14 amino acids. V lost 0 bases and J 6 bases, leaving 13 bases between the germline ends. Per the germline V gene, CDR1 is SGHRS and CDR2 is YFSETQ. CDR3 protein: CASSLVGGRSEQYF. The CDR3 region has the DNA TGCGCCAGCAGCTTGGTCGGGGGGCGAAGCGAGCAGTACTTC.

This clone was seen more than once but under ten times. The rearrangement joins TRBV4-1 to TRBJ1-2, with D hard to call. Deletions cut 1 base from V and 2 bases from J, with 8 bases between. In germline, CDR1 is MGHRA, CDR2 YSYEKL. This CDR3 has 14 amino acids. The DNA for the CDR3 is TGCGCCAGCAGCCAAGTAGCCGGGAACTATGGCTACACCTTC. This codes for CASSQVAGNYGYTF.

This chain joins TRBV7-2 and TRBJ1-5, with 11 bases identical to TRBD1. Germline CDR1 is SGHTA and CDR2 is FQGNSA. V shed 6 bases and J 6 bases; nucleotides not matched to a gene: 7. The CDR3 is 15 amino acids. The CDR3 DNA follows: TGTGCCAGCAGTCGGGACAGGGGGATCGGTCAGCCCCAGCATTTT. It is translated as CASSRDRGIGQPQHF.

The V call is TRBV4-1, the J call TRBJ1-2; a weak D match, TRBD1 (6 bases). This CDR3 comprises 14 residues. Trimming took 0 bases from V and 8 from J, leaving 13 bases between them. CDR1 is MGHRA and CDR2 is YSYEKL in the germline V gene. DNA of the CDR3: TGCGCCAGCAGCCAAGACTGGGACAACGGGGGCTACACCTTC. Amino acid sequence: CASSQDWDNGGYTF.

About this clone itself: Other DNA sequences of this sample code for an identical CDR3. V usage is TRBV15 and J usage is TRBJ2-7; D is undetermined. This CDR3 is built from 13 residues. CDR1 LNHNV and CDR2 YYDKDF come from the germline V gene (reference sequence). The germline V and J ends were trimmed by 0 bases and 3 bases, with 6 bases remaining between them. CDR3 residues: CATSRDPGYEQYF. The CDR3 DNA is TGTGCCACCAGCAGAGATCCAGGCTACGAGCAGTACTTC.

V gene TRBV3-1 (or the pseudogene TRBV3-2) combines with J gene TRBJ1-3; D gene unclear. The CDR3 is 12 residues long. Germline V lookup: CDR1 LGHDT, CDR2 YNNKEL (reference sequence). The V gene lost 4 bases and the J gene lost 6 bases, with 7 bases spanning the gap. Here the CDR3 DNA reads TGTGCCAGCAGCCCCCGGTCAAACACCATATATTTT. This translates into CASSPRSNTIYF.

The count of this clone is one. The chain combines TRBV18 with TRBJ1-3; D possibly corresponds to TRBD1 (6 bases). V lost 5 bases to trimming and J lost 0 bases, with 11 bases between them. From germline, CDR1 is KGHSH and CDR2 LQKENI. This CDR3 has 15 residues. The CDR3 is CASSRTEGSGNTIYF. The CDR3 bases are TGTGCCAGCTCAAGGACAGAAGGCTCTGGAAACACCATATATTTT.

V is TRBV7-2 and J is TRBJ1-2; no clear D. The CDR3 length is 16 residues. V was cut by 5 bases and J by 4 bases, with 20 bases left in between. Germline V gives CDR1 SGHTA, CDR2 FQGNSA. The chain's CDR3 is CASSARGGWIPYGYTF. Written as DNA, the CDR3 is TGTGCCAGCAGCGCCCGCGGAGGCTGGATCCCCTATGGCTACACCTTC.

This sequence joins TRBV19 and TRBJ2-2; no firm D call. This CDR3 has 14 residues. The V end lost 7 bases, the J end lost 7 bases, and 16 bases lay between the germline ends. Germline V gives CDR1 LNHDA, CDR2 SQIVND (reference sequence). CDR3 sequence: CASISRNPGGELFF. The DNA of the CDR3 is TGTGCCAGTATCTCACGGAACCCGGGCGGGGAGCTGTTTTTT.

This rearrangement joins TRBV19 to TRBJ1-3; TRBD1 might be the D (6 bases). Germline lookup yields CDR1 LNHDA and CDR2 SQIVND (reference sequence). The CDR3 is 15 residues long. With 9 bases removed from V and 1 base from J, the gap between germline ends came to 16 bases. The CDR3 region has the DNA TGTGCCAGCGCCCCCGGGACACCGTCTGGAAACACCATATATTTT. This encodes CASAPGTPSGNTIYF.

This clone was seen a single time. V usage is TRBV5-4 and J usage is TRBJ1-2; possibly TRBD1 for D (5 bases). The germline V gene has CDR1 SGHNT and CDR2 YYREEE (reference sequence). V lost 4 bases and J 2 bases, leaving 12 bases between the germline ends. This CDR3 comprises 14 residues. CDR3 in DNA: TGTGCCAGCAGCCTCGAGACAGCAAACTATGGCTACACCTTC. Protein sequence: CASSLETANYGYTF.

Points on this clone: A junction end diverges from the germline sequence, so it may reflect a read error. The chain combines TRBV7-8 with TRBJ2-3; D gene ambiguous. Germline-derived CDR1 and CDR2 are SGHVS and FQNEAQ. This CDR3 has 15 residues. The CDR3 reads CASSEAFFLADTQYF. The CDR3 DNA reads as TGTGCCAGCAGCGAGGCGTTTTTCTTGGCAGATACACAGTATTTT.

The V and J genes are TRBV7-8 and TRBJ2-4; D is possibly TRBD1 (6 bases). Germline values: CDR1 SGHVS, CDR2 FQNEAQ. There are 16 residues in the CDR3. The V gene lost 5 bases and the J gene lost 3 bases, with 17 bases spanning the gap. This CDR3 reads CASSPDWGRGKNIQYF. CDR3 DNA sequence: TGTGCCAGCAGCCCCGACTGGGGGCGAGGCAAAAACATTCAGTACTTC.

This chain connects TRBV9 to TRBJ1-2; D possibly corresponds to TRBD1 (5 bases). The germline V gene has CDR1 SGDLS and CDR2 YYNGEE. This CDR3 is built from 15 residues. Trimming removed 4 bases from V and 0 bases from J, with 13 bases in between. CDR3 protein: CASSLTTAPNYGYTF. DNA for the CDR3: TGTGCCAGCAGCTTAACGACAGCACCTAACTATGGCTACACCTTC.

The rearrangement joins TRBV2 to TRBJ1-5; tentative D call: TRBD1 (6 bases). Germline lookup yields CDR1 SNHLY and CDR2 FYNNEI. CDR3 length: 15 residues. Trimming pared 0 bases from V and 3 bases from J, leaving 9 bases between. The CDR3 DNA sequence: TGTGCCAGCAGTGAAGCGGGGGCTAACAATCAGCCCCAGCATTTT. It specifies CASSEAGANNQPQHF.

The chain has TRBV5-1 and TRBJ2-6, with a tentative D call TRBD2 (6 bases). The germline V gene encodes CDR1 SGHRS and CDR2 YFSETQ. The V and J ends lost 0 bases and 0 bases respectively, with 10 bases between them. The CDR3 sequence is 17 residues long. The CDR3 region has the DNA TGCGCCAGCAGCTTGGACTGGAGGGGCTCTGGGGCCAACGTCCTGACTTTC. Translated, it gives CASSLDWRGSGANVLTF.

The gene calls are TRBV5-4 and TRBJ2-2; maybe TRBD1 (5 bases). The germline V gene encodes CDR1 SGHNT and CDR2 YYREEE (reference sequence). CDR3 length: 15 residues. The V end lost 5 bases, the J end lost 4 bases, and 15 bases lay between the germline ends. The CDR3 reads CASSAKKGSTGELFF. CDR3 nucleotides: TGTGCCAGCAGTGCGAAGAAGGGGTCCACCGGGGAGCTGTTTTTT.